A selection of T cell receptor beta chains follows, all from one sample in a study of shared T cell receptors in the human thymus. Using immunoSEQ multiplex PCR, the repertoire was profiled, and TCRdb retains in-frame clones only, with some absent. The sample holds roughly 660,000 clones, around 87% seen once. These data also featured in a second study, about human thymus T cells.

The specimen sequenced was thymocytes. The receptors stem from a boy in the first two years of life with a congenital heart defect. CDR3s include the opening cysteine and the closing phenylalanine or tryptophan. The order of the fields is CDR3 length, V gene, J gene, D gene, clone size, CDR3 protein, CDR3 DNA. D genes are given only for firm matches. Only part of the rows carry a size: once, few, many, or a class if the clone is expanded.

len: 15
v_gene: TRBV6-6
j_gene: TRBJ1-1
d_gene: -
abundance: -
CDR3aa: CASSYPPAPPPEAFF
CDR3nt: TGTGCCAGCAGTTACCCCCCCGCGCCTCCGCCGGAAGCTTTCTTT

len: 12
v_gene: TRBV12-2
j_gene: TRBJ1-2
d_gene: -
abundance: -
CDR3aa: CASRSTGSGYTF
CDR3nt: TGTGCAAGTCGCTCGACAGGGTCCGGCTACACCTTC

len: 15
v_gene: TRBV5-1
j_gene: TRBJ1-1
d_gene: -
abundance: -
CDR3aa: CASSLGWPGNTEAFF
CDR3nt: TGCGCCAGCAGCTTGGGGTGGCCAGGGAACACTGAAGCTTTCTTT

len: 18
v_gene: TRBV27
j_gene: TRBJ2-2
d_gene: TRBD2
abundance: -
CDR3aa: CASSLNSGSGGNTGELFF
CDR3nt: TGTGCCAGCAGCCTTAATAGCGGGAGTGGGGGGAACACCGGGGAGCTGTTTTTT

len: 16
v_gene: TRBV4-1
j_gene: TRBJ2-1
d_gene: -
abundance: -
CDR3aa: CASSQGGRSSYNEQFF
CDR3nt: TGCGCCAGCAGCCAAGGGGGGAGGAGCTCCTACAATGAGCAGTTCTTC

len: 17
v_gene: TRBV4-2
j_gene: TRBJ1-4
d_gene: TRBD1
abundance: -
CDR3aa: CASSQEEEGQDDEKLFF
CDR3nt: TGTGCCAGCAGCCAAGAAGAAGAAGGACAGGATGATGAAAAACTGTTTTTT

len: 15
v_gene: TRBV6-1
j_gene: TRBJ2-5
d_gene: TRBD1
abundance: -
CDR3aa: CASTSTGVDQETQYF
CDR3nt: TGTGCCAGCACCTCGACAGGGGTTGACCAAGAGACCCAGTACTTC

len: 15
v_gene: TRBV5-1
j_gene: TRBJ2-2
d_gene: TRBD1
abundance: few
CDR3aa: CASSVTGANTGELFF
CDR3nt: TGCGCCAGCAGCGTGACAGGGGCAAACACCGGGGAGCTGTTTTTT

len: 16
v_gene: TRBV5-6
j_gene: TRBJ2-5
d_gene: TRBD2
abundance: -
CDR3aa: CASIESGRLPKETQYF
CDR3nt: TGTGCCAGCATAGAAAGCGGGAGGTTACCAAAAGAGACCCAGTACTTC

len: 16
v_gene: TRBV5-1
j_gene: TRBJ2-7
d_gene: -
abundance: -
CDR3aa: CASSSFEDAGFYEQYF
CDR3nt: TGCGCCAGCAGCTCCTTTGAGGATGCCGGGTTCTACGAGCAGTACTTC

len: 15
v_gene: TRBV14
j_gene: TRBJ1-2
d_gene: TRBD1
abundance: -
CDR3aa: CASSHRQGPYGGYTF
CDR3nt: TGTGCCAGCAGCCACAGACAGGGCCCCTATGGTGGCTACACCTTC

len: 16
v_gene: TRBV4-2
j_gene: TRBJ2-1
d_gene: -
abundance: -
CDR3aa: CASSQVSRSPSDEQFF
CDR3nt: TGTGCCAGCAGCCAAGTTTCTAGGAGCCCTAGCGATGAGCAGTTCTTC

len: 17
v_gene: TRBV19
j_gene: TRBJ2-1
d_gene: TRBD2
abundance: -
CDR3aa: CASSEREGFGAYNEQFF
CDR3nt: TGTGCCAGTAGCGAGCGGGAGGGGTTTGGAGCCTACAATGAGCAGTTCTTC

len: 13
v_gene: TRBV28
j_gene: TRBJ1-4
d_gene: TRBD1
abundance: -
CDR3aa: CASRLTGDEKLFF
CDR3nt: TGTGCCAGCAGACTGACAGGGGACGAAAAACTGTTTTTT

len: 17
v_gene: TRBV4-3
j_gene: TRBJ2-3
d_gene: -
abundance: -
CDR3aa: CASSQENPRGLTDTQYF
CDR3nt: TGCGCCAGCAGCCAAGAAAACCCCAGGGGACTAACAGATACGCAGTATTTT

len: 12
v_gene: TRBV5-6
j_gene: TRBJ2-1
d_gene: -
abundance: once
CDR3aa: CASSLAVNEQFF
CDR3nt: TGTGCCAGCAGCTTGGCGGTCAATGAGCAGTTCTTC

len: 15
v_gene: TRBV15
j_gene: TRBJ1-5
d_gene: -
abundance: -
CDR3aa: CATSRDPQINQPQHF
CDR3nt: TGTGCCACCAGCAGAGATCCCCAGATCAATCAGCCCCAGCATTTT

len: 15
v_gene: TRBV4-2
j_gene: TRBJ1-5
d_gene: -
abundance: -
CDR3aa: CASSPQGSSNQPQHF
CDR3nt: TGTGCCAGCAGCCCCCAGGGGTCGAGCAATCAGCCCCAGCATTTT

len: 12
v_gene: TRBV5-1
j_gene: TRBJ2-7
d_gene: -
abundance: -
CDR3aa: CASRASSYEQYF
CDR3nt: TGCGCCAGCAGGGCCAGCTCCTACGAGCAGTACTTC

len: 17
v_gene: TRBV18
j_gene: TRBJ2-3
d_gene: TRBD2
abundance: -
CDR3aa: CASSPPGTSGERDTQYF
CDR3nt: TGTGCCAGCTCACCCCCCGGGACTAGCGGCGAAAGGGATACGCAGTATTTT

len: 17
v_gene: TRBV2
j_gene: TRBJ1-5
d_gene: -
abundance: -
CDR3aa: CASSGTRGPVFSQPQHF
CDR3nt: TGTGCCAGCAGTGGGACAAGGGGCCCCGTTTTTTCTCAGCCCCAGCATTTT

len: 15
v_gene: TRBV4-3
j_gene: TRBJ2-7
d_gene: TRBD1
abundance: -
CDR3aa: CASSQWDRGPYEQYF
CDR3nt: TGCGCCAGCAGCCAATGGGACAGGGGACCCTACGAGCAGTACTTC

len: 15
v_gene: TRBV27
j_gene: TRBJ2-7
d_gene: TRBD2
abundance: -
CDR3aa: CASSPRVSGMREQYF
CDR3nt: TGTGCCAGCAGCCCCCGAGTTAGCGGGATGAGGGAGCAGTACTTC

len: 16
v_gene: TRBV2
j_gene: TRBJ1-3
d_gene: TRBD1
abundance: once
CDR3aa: CASSGGDRAAGNTIYF
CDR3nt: TGTGCCAGCAGTGGGGGGGACAGGGCTGCTGGAAACACCATATATTTT

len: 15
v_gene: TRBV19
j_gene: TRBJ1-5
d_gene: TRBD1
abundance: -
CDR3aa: CASSTGTGGRQPQHF
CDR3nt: TGTGCCAGTAGTACTGGGACAGGGGGCCGTCAGCCCCAGCATTTT

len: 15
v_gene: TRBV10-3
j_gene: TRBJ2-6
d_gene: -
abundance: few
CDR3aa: CAISERLAGANVLTF
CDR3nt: TGTGCCATCAGTGAACGACTAGCTGGGGCCAACGTCCTGACTTTC

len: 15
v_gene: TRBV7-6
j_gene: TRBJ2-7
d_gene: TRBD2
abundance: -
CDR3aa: CASSLGEREGYEQYF
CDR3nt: TGTGCCAGCAGCCTAGGAGAGCGGGAGGGATACGAGCAGTACTTC

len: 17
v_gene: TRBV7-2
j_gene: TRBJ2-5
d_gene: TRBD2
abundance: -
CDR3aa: CASSHTGVREGKETQYF
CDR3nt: TGTGCCAGCAGCCACACTGGGGTGCGGGAGGGGAAAGAGACCCAGTACTTC

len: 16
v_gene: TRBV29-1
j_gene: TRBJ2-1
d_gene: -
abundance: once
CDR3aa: CSVEGPDAVKTNEQFF
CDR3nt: TGCAGCGTTGAAGGGCCGGATGCGGTGAAAACCAATGAGCAGTTCTTC

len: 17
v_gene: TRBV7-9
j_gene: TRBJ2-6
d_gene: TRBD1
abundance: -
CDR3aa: CASSFRQGECGANVLTF
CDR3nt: TGTGCCAGCAGCTTTCGTCAGGGGGAATGTGGGGCCAACGTCCTGACTTTC

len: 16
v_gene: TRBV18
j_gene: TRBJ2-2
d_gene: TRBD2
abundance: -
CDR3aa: CASSPPSGGNTGELFF
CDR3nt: TGTGCCAGCTCACCACCGAGCGGGGGAAACACCGGGGAGCTGTTTTTT

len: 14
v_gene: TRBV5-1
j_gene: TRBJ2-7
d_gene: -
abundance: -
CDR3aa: CASSLAGLRYVQYF
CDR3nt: TGCGCCAGCAGCTTGGCGGGACTTCGATACGTGCAGTACTTC

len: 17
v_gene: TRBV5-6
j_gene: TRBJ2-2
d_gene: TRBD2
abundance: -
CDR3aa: CASSLGLATRFTGELFF
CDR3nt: TGTGCCAGCAGCTTGGGACTAGCGACCCGATTTACCGGGGAGCTGTTTTTT

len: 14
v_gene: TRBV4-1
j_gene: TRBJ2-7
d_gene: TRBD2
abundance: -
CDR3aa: CASRAGTSGYAQYF
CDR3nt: TGCGCCAGCAGGGCCGGGACTAGCGGCTACGCGCAGTACTTC

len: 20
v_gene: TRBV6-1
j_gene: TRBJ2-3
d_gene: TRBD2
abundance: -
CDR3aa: CASSEVTSQFCPLGADTQYF
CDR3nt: TGTGCCAGCAGTGAAGTGACTAGCCAATTTTGTCCTCTGGGGGCAGATACGCAGTATTTT

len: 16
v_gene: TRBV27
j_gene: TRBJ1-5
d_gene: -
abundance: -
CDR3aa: CASSLSDRITNQPQHF
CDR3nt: TGTGCCAGCAGTTTATCTGACAGGATCACAAATCAGCCCCAGCATTTT

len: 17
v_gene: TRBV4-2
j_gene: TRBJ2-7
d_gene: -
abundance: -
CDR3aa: CASSQDGWREAPHEQYF
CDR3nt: TGTGCCAGCAGCCAAGATGGGTGGCGGGAAGCCCCCCACGAGCAGTACTTC

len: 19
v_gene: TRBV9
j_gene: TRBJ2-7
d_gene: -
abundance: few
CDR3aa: CASSVGPTRGSTWVDEQYF
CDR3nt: TGTGCCAGCAGCGTAGGACCAACTAGAGGGAGTACCTGGGTGGACGAGCAGTACTTC

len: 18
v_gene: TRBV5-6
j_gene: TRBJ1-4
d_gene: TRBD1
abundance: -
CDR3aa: CASSTYGGGRGTNEKLFF
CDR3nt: TGTGCCAGCAGCACCTACGGAGGGGGCAGGGGAACTAATGAAAAACTGTTTTTT

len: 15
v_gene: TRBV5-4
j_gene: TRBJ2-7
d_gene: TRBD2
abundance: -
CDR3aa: CASSRLLAGSYEQYF
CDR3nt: TGTGCCAGCAGCCGTCTACTAGCGGGTTCCTACGAGCAGTACTTC

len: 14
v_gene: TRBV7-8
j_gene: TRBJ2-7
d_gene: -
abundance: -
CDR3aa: CASSPGERALKQYF
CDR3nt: TGTGCCAGCAGCCCCGGTGAGCGCGCACTTAAGCAGTACTTC

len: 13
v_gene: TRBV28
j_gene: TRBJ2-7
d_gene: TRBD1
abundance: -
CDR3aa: CASSRDRGYEQYF
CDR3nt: TGTGCCAGCAGCCGGGACAGGGGATACGAGCAGTACTTC

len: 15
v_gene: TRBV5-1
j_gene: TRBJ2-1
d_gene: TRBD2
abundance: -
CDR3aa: CASSRLAGLYNEQFF
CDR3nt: TGCGCCAGCAGCAGGCTAGCGGGCCTCTACAATGAGCAGTTCTTC

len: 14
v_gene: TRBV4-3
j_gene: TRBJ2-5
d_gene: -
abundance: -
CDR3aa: CASSQPDSPKTQYF
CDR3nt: TGCGCCAGCAGCCAACCTGACTCCCCCAAGACCCAGTACTTC